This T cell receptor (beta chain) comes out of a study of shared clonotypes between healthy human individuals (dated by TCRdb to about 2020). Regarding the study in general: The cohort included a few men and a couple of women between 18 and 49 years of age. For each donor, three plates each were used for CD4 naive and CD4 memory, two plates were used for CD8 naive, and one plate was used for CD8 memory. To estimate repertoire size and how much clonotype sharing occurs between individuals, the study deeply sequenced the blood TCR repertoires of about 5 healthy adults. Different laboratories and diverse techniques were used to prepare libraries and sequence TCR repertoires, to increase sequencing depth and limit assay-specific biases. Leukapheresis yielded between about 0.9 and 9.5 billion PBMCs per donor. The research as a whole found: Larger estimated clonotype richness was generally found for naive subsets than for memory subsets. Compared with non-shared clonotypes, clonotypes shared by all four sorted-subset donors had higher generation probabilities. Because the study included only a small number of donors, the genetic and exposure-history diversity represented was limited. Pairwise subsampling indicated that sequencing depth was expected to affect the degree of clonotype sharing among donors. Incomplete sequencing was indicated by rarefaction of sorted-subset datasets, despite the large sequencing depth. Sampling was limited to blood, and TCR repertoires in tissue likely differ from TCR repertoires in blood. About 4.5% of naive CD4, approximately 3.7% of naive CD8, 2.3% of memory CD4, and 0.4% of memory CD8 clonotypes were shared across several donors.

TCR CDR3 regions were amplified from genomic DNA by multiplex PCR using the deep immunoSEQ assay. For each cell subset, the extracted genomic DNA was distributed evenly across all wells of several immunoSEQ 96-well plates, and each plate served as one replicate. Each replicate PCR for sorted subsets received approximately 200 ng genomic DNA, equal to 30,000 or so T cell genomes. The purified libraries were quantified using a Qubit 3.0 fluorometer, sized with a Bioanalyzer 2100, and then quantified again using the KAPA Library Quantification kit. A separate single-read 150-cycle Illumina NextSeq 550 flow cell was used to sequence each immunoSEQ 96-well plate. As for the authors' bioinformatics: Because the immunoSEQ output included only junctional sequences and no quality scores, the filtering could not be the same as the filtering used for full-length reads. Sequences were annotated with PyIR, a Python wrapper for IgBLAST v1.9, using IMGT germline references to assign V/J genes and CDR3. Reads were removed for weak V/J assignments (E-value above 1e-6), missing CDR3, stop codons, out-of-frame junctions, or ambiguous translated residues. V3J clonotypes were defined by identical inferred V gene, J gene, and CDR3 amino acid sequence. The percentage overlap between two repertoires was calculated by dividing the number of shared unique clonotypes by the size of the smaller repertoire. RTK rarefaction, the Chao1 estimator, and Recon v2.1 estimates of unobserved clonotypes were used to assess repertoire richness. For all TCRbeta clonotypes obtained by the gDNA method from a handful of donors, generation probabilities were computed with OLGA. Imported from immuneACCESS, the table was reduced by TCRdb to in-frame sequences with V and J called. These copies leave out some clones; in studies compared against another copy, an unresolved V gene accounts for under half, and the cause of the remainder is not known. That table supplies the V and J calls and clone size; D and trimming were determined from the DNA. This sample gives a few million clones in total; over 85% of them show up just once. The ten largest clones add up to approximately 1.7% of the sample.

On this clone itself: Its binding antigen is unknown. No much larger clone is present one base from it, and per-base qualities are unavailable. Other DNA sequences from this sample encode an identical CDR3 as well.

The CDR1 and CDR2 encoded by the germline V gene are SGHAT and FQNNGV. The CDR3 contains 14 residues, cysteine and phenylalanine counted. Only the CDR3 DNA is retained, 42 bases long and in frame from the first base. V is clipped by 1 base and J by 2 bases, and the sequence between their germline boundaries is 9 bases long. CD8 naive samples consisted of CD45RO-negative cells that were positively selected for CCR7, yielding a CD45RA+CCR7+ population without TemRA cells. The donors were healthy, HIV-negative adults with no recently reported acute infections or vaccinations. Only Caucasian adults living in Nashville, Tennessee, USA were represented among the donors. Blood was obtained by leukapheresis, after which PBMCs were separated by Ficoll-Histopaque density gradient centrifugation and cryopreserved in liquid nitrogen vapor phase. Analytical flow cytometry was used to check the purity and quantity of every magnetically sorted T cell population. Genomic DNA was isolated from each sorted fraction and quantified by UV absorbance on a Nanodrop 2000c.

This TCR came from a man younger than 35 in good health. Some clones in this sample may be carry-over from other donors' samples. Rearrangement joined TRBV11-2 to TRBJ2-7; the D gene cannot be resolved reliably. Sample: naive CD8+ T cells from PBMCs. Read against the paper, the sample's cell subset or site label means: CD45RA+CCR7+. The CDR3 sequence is CASSLVRVAYEQYF. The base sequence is TGTGCCAGCAGCTTAGTACGGGTGGCCTACGAGCAGTACTTC.